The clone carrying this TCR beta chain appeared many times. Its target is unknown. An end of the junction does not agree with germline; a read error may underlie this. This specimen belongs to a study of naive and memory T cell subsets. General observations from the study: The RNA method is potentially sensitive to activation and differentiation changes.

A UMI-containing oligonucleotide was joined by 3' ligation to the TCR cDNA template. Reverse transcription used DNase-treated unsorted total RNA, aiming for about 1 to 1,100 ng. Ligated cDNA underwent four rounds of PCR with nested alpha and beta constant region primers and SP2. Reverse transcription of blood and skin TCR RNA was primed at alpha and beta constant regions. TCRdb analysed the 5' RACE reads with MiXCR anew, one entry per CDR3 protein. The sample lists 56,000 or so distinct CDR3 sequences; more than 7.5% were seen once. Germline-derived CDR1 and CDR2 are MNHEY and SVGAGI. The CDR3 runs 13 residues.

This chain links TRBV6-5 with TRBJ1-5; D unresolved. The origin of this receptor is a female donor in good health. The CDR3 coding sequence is TGTGCCAGCAGTTGGGGTAGCCATCAGCCCCAGCATTTT. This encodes CASSWGSHQPQHF.